The present TCR beta chain was sequenced within a study of cytomegalovirus exposure and HLA in healthy donors. This clone was found a few times. Primers: 60 Vbeta forward and 13 Jbeta reverse. The table came from immunoSEQ multiplex PCR; TCRdb's copy has only in-frame clones and leaves some out. The repertoire holds 150,000 to 250,000 clones, 65% to 80% seen once, with around 4.8% in the top ten. Trimming removed 4 bases at V and 6 bases at J, with 13 bases between. This CDR3 region has 13 residues. Looked up from germline, CDR1 is SGHDT and CDR2 is YYEEEE. This receptor was taken from a woman aged 25-40 years in good health and CMV-seropositive. The J gene is TRBJ2-5, the V gene TRBV5-6; the D gene is possibly TRBD2 (6 bases). The sequencing sample was made of PBMCs. The CDR3 nucleotides read TGTGCCAGCAGCGTTTTAGCGGTTAAGACCCAGTACTTC. Protein: CASSVLAVKTQYF.